This T cell receptor (beta chain) appears in the sequencing data of a study of spatial heterogeneity in lung cancer. Study context: Sequenced were any available follow-up PBMC samples, which had been obtained a median of roughly two years after resection. Unique TCR and UMI combinations averaged more than ten appearances each in raw reads.

This CDR3 is 14 amino acids long. CDR1 and CDR2 (germline): MNHEY, SMNVEV (reference sequence). Between the trimmed V and J ends, which lost 2 bases and 10 bases, there was a span of 15 bases. TCRdb independently ran MiXCR on the 5' RACE reads; one entry per CDR3 protein. This repertoire shows about 94,000 distinct CDR3 sequences, roughly a fifth found once; its top ten account for about a fifth. Noted time point: blood at routine non-recurrence follow-up after resection. The sequenced material consisted of unsorted whole RNA from tumor, nontumor lung or frozen PBMC. This TCR was recovered from a male donor with early-stage non-small cell lung cancer. The input for sequencing was PBMCs, taken at follow-up. The chain couples TRBV27 to TRBJ2-1; tentatively, D is TRBD2 (5 bases). The CDR3 DNA sequence: TGTGCCAGCAGTTTAGGAACTCCGCCGGGGGAGCAGTTCTTC. Protein sequence: CASSLGTPPGEQFF.